The rows below give T cell receptor beta chains drawn from one sample of a study of human T cells and chemical hapten exposure. TCRdb used MiXCR to reprocess the RACE reads, holding one entry per CDR3 protein. The repertoire holds a few hundred thousand distinct CDR3 sequences, with around 5.5% as singletons. Sequences were derived from whole blood, sampled in connection with sensitization to the hapten diphenylcyclopropenone (DPC). These receptors all stem from a woman under 30 with alopecia areata. Some clones in this sample may be carry-over from other donors' samples. Both conserved end residues are part of each CDR3. Each record gives: J gene, clone size, D gene, V gene, CDR3 DNA, CDR3 protein. The D gene is left open where the match is weak. Not all rows give a size; the values are once, few, many and, for expanded clones, a class.

j_call: TRBJ1-1
clone_size: few
d_call: TRBD1
v_call: TRBV7-2
cdr3_nt: TGTGCCAGCAGCGTAGTGGGACAGGGGGCTACTGAAGCTTTCTTT
cdr3_aa: CASSVVGQGATEAFF

j_call: TRBJ1-6
clone_size: few
d_call: TRBD1
v_call: TRBV27
cdr3_nt: TGTGCCAGCAGTTCACCGGGACAGGGAATATCCCTCCACTTT
cdr3_aa: CASSSPGQGISLHF

j_call: TRBJ2-7
clone_size: few
d_call: .
v_call: TRBV6-5
cdr3_nt: TGTGCCAGCAGTTACTCCCCGCTAGCGCCGGGGACCTACGAGCAGTACTTC
cdr3_aa: CASSYSPLAPGTYEQYF

j_call: TRBJ1-1
clone_size: many
d_call: .
v_call: TRBV29-1
cdr3_nt: TGCAGCGTTGAAGATCTGTCAGGGTCTGAAGCTTTCTTT
cdr3_aa: CSVEDLSGSEAFF

j_call: TRBJ2-1
clone_size: many
d_call: .
v_call: TRBV12-3/TRBV12-4
cdr3_nt: TGTGCCAGCAGTTTATCGGCAGCCCAATACAATGAGCAGTTCTTC
cdr3_aa: CASSLSAAQYNEQFF

j_call: TRBJ1-2
clone_size: .
d_call: .
v_call: TRBV20-1
cdr3_nt: TGCAGTGCCACCGGACAGAACCCCTATGGCTACACCTTC
cdr3_aa: CSATGQNPYGYTF

j_call: TRBJ1-6
clone_size: .
d_call: .
v_call: TRBV6-5
cdr3_nt: TGTGCCAGCAGTTCTGAGACAGAAGCGGCAGGTTCACCCCTCCACTTT
cdr3_aa: CASSSETEAAGSPLHF

j_call: TRBJ1-1
clone_size: few
d_call: TRBD1
v_call: TRBV12-3/TRBV12-4
cdr3_nt: TGTGCCAGCAGCCTAGGAGGACAGGGGGCTATTGCAGCTTTCTTT
cdr3_aa: CASSLGGQGAIAAFF

j_call: TRBJ1-4
clone_size: many
d_call: .
v_call: TRBV29-1
cdr3_nt: TGCAGCGTTGAGGAACAGGGCGAAAAACTGTTTTTT
cdr3_aa: CSVEEQGEKLFF

j_call: TRBJ1-2
clone_size: many
d_call: .
v_call: TRBV29-1
cdr3_nt: TGCAGCGCCCGGGTCCAGGAAGTTGGCTACACCTTC
cdr3_aa: CSARVQEVGYTF

j_call: TRBJ2-6
clone_size: many
d_call: .
v_call: TRBV12-3/TRBV12-4
cdr3_nt: TGTGCCACAGATAATCCATCGGGGGGACAGGTATATCCTGGGGCCAACGTCCTGACTTTC
cdr3_aa: CATDNPSGGQVYPGANVLTF

j_call: TRBJ1-1
clone_size: many
d_call: .
v_call: TRBV29-1
cdr3_nt: TGCAGCGTTGTAGGGGGAGGGGGGCGGAAAAGCACTGAAGCTTTCTTT
cdr3_aa: CSVVGGGGRKSTEAFF

j_call: TRBJ2-3
clone_size: .
d_call: .
v_call: TRBV14
cdr3_nt: TGTGCCAGCAGCCCCCAAAGAGGGCGGTCGGATACGCAGTATTTT
cdr3_aa: CASSPQRGRSDTQYF

j_call: TRBJ1-3
clone_size: few
d_call: .
v_call: TRBV7-8
cdr3_nt: TGTGCCAGCAGTCAACTGGGGGACACCATATATTTT
cdr3_aa: CASSQLGDTIYF

j_call: TRBJ1-1
clone_size: few
d_call: TRBD1
v_call: TRBV7-3
cdr3_nt: TGTGCCAGCAGCAAAACACAGGGGGCGGGAGCTTTCTTT
cdr3_aa: CASSKTQGAGAFF

j_call: TRBJ2-3
clone_size: many
d_call: .
v_call: TRBV6-5
cdr3_nt: TGTGCCAGCAGCCGCATCGCAGATACGCAGTATTTT
cdr3_aa: CASSRIADTQYF

j_call: TRBJ1-4
clone_size: few
d_call: TRBD1
v_call: TRBV7-2
cdr3_nt: TGTGCCAGCAGCCGAGATGGACAGGGGAGTGAAAAACTGTTTTTT
cdr3_aa: CASSRDGQGSEKLFF

j_call: TRBJ1-2
clone_size: few
d_call: TRBD1
v_call: TRBV20-1
cdr3_nt: TGCAGTGCTAGGGACAGGGAAGTAGTCCCTCTAAACTATGGCTACACCTTC
cdr3_aa: CSARDREVVPLNYGYTF

j_call: TRBJ2-7
clone_size: few
d_call: .
v_call: TRBV6-5
cdr3_nt: TGTGCCGTCTGGGGTAGGACGAGACCCTACGAGCAGTACTTC
cdr3_aa: CAVWGRTRPYEQYF

j_call: TRBJ1-4
clone_size: many
d_call: .
v_call: TRBV28
cdr3_nt: TGTGCCAGCAGGGGTTTAGAAAAACTGTTTTTT
cdr3_aa: CASRGLEKLFF

j_call: TRBJ1-2
clone_size: many
d_call: .
v_call: TRBV27
cdr3_nt: TGTGCCAGCAGAGGGAACAGGGCCCACTATGGCTACACCTTC
cdr3_aa: CASRGNRAHYGYTF

j_call: TRBJ2-3
clone_size: many
d_call: TRBD2
v_call: TRBV4-2
cdr3_nt: TGTGCCAGCAGCCAAACTAGCGGGGGCCGCAGCACAGATACGCAGTATTTT
cdr3_aa: CASSQTSGGRSTDTQYF

j_call: TRBJ2-3
clone_size: few
d_call: .
v_call: TRBV9
cdr3_nt: TGTGCCAGCAGCGTAGGTCTTACAGATACGCAGTATTTT
cdr3_aa: CASSVGLTDTQYF

j_call: TRBJ2-5
clone_size: .
d_call: .
v_call: TRBV7-2
cdr3_nt: TGTGCCAGCAGCTTACTAGCTAAAGAGACCCAGTACTTC
cdr3_aa: CASSLLAKETQYF

j_call: TRBJ2-1
clone_size: .
d_call: TRBD2
v_call: TRBV7-2
cdr3_nt: TGTGCCAGCAGCGAGGGAATAGCGGGGGGCCGTACCGCCTACAATGAGCAGTTCTTC
cdr3_aa: CASSEGIAGGRTAYNEQFF

j_call: TRBJ2-6
clone_size: many
d_call: TRBD1
v_call: TRBV27
cdr3_nt: TGTGCCAGCAGTCCTGGACAGGGGGACTCTGGGGCCAACGTCCTGACTTTC
cdr3_aa: CASSPGQGDSGANVLTF

j_call: TRBJ1-2
clone_size: many
d_call: TRBD1
v_call: TRBV7-9
cdr3_nt: TGTGCCAGCAGCTCTAGAGACAGGGGGGATGACTATGGCTACACCTTC
cdr3_aa: CASSSRDRGDDYGYTF

j_call: TRBJ2-6
clone_size: many
d_call: TRBD1
v_call: TRBV5-1
cdr3_nt: TGCGCCAGCAGCTCGCGGACAGGAGGCCGACCTGGGGCCAACGTCCTGACTTTC
cdr3_aa: CASSSRTGGRPGANVLTF

j_call: TRBJ2-3
clone_size: few
d_call: .
v_call: TRBV21-1
cdr3_nt: TGTGCCAGCCCGGGACTTCACACAGATACGCAGTATTTT
cdr3_aa: CASPGLHTDTQYF

j_call: TRBJ2-5
clone_size: .
d_call: .
v_call: TRBV3-1
cdr3_nt: TGTGCCAGCGCGAGGGAGACCCAGTACTTC
cdr3_aa: CASARETQYF

j_call: TRBJ1-2
clone_size: many
d_call: TRBD1
v_call: TRBV7-2
cdr3_nt: TGTGCCAGCAGCTTAGCGTGGGACAGGGGCGCCCAAACTGGCTACACCTTC
cdr3_aa: CASSLAWDRGAQTGYTF

j_call: TRBJ2-5
clone_size: few
d_call: .
v_call: TRBV15
cdr3_nt: TGTGCCACCAGCCGGGGGATCCAAGAGACCCAGTACTTC
cdr3_aa: CATSRGIQETQYF

j_call: TRBJ1-2
clone_size: many
d_call: .
v_call: TRBV23-1
cdr3_nt: TGCGCCAGCAGTCAAGTGGGCCGGGGCTACACCTTC
cdr3_aa: CASSQVGRGYTF

j_call: TRBJ1-1
clone_size: .
d_call: .
v_call: TRBV20-1
cdr3_nt: TGCAGTGCTAGAGAGGGGGAAAACACTGAAGCTTTCTTT
cdr3_aa: CSAREGENTEAFF

j_call: TRBJ2-7
clone_size: .
d_call: .
v_call: TRBV5-5
cdr3_nt: TGTGCCACCAGCTTGGGTCCCGACTCCTACGAGCAGTACTTC
cdr3_aa: CATSLGPDSYEQYF

j_call: TRBJ1-1
clone_size: many
d_call: TRBD1
v_call: TRBV29-1
cdr3_nt: TGCAGCGGGAATGGACAGGGGAACACTGAAGCTTTCTTT
cdr3_aa: CSGNGQGNTEAFF

j_call: TRBJ2-1
clone_size: .
d_call: .
v_call: TRBV6-2/TRBV6-3
cdr3_nt: TGTGCCAGCAGCCCTGAGTTGAGGGGGCAGTTCTTC
cdr3_aa: CASSPELRGQFF

j_call: TRBJ2-7
clone_size: .
d_call: .
v_call: TRBV5-4
cdr3_nt: TGTGCCAGCAGCTCGACAGGACCCTACGAGCAGTACTTC
cdr3_aa: CASSSTGPYEQYF

j_call: TRBJ1-1
clone_size: many
d_call: .
v_call: TRBV29-1
cdr3_nt: TGCAGCGTTGTCAAGTACTCCATTAATGAAGCTTTCTTT
cdr3_aa: CSVVKYSINEAFF

j_call: TRBJ2-5
clone_size: many
d_call: TRBD2
v_call: TRBV7-3
cdr3_nt: TGTGCCAGCAGTAGAGCGGGGGGGCCTGAGACCCAGTACTTC
cdr3_aa: CASSRAGGPETQYF

j_call: TRBJ2-7
clone_size: many
d_call: .
v_call: TRBV27
cdr3_nt: TGTGCCAGCAGTTTAATGGCAGGATCGTACTACGAGCAGTACTTC
cdr3_aa: CASSLMAGSYYEQYF

j_call: TRBJ2-3
clone_size: .
d_call: .
v_call: TRBV7-2
cdr3_nt: TGTGCCAGCAGCGGGAGAACCACAGATACGCAGTATTTT
cdr3_aa: CASSGRTTDTQYF

j_call: TRBJ1-1
clone_size: many
d_call: TRBD1
v_call: TRBV20-1
cdr3_nt: TGCAGTGCTAGCCACCGGGACAGGGGGCCGGGAACTGAAGCTTTCTTT
cdr3_aa: CSASHRDRGPGTEAFF

j_call: TRBJ2-1
clone_size: few
d_call: .
v_call: TRBV6-2/TRBV6-3
cdr3_nt: TGTGCCAGCAGTTCTACAGTATATGAAGTCAATGAGCAGTTCTTC
cdr3_aa: CASSSTVYEVNEQFF

j_call: TRBJ2-5
clone_size: few
d_call: .
v_call: TRBV4-3
cdr3_nt: TGCGCCAGCAGCCAAGGTGGATACCCAAACAAAGAGACCCAGTACTTC
cdr3_aa: CASSQGGYPNKETQYF

j_call: TRBJ2-7
clone_size: many
d_call: TRBD1
v_call: TRBV27
cdr3_nt: TGTGCCAGCAGTTTAGACAGGGGCGACGAGCAGTACTTC
cdr3_aa: CASSLDRGDEQYF

j_call: TRBJ2-2
clone_size: many
d_call: .
v_call: TRBV10-1
cdr3_nt: TGCGCCAGCACAGGGACAAGTTACACCGGGGAGCTGTTTTTT
cdr3_aa: CASTGTSYTGELFF

j_call: TRBJ2-5
clone_size: .
d_call: .
v_call: TRBV4-1
cdr3_nt: TGCGCCAGCAGCCAAGTACAGCAACAAGAGACCCAGTACTTC
cdr3_aa: CASSQVQQQETQYF

j_call: TRBJ2-7
clone_size: many
d_call: TRBD1
v_call: TRBV7-9
cdr3_nt: TGTGCCAGCAGCGAGGGGCGCCGGGACAGGGATACCTACGAGCAGTACTTC
cdr3_aa: CASSEGRRDRDTYEQYF

j_call: TRBJ1-1
clone_size: few
d_call: .
v_call: TRBV7-2
cdr3_nt: TGTGCCGTCGGGGAGGAAGCTTTCTTT
cdr3_aa: CAVGEEAFF

j_call: TRBJ2-1
clone_size: many
d_call: .
v_call: TRBV5-1
cdr3_nt: TGCGCCAGCAGCTCCCCAGGACCCGAGCAGTTCTTC
cdr3_aa: CASSSPGPEQFF

j_call: TRBJ1-4
clone_size: .
d_call: .
v_call: TRBV3-1
cdr3_nt: TGTGCCAGCAGCCAAGGGGGAAGGAATGAAAAACTGTTTTTT
cdr3_aa: CASSQGGRNEKLFF

j_call: TRBJ1-2
clone_size: many
d_call: .
v_call: TRBV7-8
cdr3_nt: TGTGCCAGCAGCTTGGGCCGAGCTCAGGGGTGGATCGGCTACACCTTC
cdr3_aa: CASSLGRAQGWIGYTF

j_call: TRBJ2-2
clone_size: .
d_call: .
v_call: TRBV6-1
cdr3_nt: TGTGCCAGCAGGTCGACAGATTGGGGGGAGCTGTTTTTT
cdr3_aa: CASRSTDWGELFF